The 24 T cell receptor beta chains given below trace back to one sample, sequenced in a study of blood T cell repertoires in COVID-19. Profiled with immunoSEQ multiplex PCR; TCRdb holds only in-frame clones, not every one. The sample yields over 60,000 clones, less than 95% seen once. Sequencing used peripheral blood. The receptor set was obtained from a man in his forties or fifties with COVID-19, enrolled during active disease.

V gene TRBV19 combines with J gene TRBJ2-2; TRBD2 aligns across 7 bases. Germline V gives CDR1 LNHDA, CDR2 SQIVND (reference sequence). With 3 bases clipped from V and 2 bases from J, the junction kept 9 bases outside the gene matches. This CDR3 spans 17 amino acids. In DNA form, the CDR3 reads TGTGCCAGTAGTATTTCGAGTAGCGGGCAAAACACCGGGGAGCTGTTTTTT. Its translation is CASSISSSGQNTGELFF.

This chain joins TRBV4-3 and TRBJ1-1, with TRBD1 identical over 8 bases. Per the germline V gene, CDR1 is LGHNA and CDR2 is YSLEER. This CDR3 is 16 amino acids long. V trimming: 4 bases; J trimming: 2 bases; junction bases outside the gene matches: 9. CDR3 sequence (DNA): TGCGCCAGCAGCCTGTCGACAGGGGTGAGAAACACTGAAGCTTTCTTT. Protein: CASSLSTGVRNTEAFF.

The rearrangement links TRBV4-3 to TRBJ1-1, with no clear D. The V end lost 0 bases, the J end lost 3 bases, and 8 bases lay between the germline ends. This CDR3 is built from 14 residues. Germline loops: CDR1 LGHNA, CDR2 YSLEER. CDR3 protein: CASSQETADTEAFF. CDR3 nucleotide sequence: TGCGCCAGCAGCCAAGAAACGGCGGACACTGAAGCTTTCTTT.

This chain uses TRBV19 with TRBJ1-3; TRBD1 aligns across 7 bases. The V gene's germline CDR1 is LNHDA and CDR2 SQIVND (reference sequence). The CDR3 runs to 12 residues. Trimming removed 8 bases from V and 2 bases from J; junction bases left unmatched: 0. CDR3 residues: CASGQAGNTIYF. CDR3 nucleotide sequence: TGTGCCAGTGGACAGGCTGGAAACACCATATATTTT.

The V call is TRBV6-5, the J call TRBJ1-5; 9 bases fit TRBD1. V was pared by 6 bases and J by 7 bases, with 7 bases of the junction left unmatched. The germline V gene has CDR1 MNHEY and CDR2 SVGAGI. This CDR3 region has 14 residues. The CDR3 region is CASSRTGVHQPQHF. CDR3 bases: TGTGCCAGCAGCCGGACAGGGGTGCACCAGCCCCAGCATTTT.

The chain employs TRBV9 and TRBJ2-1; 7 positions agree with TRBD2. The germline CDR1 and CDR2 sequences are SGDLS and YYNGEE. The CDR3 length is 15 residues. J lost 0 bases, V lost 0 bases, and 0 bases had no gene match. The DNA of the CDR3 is TGTGCCAGCAGCGTAGGCGGGGGCTCCTACAATGAGCAGTTCTTC. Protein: CASSVGGGSYNEQFF.

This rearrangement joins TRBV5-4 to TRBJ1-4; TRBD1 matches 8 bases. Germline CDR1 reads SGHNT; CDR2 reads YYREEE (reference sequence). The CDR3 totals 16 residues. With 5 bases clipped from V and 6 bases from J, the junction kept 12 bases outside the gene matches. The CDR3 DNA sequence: TGTGCCAGCAGTCTCCTCCCAGGGGGCTTTGATGAAAAACTGTTTTTT. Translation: CASSLLPGGFDEKLFF.

The CDR3, as DNA: TGTGCCAGCAGTCAGAATCTCGGACAGGGCAATCAGCCCCAGCATTTT. Its protein product is CASSQNLGQGNQPQHF. The chain is built from TRBV28 and TRBJ1-5, with 7 positions matching TRBD1. With V trimmed by 5 bases and J by 2 bases, 9 bases remained unmatched. Germline lookup yields CDR1 MDHEN and CDR2 SYDVKM. The CDR3 extends over 16 amino acids.

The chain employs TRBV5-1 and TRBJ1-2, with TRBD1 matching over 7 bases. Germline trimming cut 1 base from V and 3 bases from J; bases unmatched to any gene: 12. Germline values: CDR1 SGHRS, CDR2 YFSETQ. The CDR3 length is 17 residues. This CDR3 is CASSLNPGQAGDYGYTF. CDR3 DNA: TGCGCCAGCAGCTTGAATCCAGGACAGGCCGGGGACTATGGCTACACCTTC.

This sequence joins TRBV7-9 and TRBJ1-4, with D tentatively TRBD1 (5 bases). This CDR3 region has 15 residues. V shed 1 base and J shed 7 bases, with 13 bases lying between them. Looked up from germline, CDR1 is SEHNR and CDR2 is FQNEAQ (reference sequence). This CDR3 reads CASSLGVGPVEKLFF. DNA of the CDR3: TGTGCCAGCAGCTTAGGTGTGGGGCCGGTTGAAAAACTGTTTTTT. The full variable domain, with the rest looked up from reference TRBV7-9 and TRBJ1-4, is DTGVSQNPRHKITKRGQNVTFRCDPISEHNRLYWYRQTLGQGPEFLTYFQNEAQLEKSRLLSDRFSAERPKGSFSTLEIQRTEQGDSAMYLCASSLGVGPVEKLFFGSGTQLSVL.

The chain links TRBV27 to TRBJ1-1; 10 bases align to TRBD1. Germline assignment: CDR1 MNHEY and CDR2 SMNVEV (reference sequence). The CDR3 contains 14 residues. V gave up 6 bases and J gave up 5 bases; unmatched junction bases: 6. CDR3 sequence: CASSWGQGRTEAFF. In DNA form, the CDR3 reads TGTGCCAGCAGCTGGGGACAGGGGAGGACTGAAGCTTTCTTT.

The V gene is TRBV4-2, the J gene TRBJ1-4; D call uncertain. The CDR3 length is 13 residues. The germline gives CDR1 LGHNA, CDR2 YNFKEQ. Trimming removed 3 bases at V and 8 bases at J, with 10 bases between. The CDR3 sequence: CASSQASVEKLFF. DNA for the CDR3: TGTGCCAGCAGCCAGGCCTCTGTAGAAAAACTGTTTTTT.

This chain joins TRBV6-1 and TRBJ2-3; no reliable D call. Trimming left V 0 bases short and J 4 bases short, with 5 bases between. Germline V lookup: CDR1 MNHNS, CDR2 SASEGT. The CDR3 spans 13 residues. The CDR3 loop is CASSEAQADTQYF. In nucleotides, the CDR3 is TGTGCCAGCAGTGAAGCGCAGGCAGATACGCAGTATTTT.

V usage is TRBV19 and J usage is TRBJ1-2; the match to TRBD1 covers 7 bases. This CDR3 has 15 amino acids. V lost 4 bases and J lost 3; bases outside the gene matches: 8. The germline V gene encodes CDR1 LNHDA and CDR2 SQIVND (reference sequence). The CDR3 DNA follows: TGTGCCAGTAGTACCACAGGGGCGACATACTATGGCTACACCTTC. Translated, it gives CASSTTGATYYGYTF.

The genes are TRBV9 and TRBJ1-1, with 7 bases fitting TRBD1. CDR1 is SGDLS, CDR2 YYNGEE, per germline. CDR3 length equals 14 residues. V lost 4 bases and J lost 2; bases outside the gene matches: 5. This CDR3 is CASSPTGTNTEAFF. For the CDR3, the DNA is TGTGCCAGCAGCCCGACAGGGACCAACACTGAAGCTTTCTTT.

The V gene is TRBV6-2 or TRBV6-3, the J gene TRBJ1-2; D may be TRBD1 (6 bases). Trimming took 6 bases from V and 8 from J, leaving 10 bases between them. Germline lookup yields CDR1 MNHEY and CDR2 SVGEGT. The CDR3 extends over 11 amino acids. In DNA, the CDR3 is TGTGCCAGCAGCCCGGGGGCAGGCTACACCTTC. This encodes CASSPGAGYTF.

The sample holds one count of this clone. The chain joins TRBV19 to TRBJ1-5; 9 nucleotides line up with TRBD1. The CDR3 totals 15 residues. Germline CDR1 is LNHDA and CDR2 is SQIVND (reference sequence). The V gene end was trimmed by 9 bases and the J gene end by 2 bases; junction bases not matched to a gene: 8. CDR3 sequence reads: CASGQGQQGNQPQHF. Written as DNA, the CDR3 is TGTGCCAGCGGACAGGGGCAGCAGGGCAATCAGCCCCAGCATTTT. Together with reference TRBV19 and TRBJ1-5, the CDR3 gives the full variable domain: DGGITQSPKYLFRKEGQNVTLSCEQNLNHDAMYWYRQDPGQGLRLIYYSQIVNDFQKGDIAEGYSVSREKKESFPLTVTSAQKNPTAFYLCASGQGQQGNQPQHFGDGTRLSIL.

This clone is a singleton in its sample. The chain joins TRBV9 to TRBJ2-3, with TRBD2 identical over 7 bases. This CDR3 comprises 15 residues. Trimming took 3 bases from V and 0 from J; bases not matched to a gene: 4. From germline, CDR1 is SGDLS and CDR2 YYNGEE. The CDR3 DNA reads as TGTGCCAGCAGCGATGGACTAGACAGCACAGATACGCAGTATTTT. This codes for CASSDGLDSTDTQYF. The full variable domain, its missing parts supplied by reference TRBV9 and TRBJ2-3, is DSGVTQTPKHLITATGQRVTLRCSPRSGDLSVYWYQQSLDQGLQFLIQYYNGEERAKGNILERFSAQQFPDLHSELNLSSLELGDSALYFCASSDGLDSTDTQYFGPGTRLTVL.

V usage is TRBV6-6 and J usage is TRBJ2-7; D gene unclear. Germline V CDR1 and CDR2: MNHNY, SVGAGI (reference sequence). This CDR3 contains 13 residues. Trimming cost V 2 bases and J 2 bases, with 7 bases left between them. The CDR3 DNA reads TGTGCCAGCAGTTACAGGCAGGCCTACGAGCAGTACTTC. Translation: CASSYRQAYEQYF.

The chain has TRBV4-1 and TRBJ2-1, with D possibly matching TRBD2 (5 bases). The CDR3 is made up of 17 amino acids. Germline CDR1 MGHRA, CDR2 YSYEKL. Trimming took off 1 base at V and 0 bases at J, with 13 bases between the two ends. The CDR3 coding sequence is TGCGCCAGCAGCCAAGCCCCCAGCGGCAGCTCCTACAATGAGCAGTTCTTC. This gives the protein CASSQAPSGSSYNEQFF.

The CDR3 region has the DNA TGTGCCAGCAGTTTATTGGGGGAGGACCCCCAAGAGACCCAGTACTTC. This codes for CASSLLGEDPQETQYF. The chain couples TRBV28 to TRBJ2-5; D possibly corresponds to TRBD2 (6 bases). The germline CDR1 and CDR2 sequences are MDHEN and SYDVKM. V was shortened by 1 base and J by 1 base, with 13 bases between the two germline ends. The CDR3 is 16 amino acids.

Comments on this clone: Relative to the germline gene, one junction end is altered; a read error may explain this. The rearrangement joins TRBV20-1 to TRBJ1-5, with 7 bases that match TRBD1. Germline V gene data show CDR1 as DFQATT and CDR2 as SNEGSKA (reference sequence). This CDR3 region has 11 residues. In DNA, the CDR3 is TGCAGTGCTGCCACCGGGACAGAGATTGGTTTT. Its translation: CSAATGTEIGF.

CDR3 in amino acids: CASRGDRATDTQYF. In DNA, the CDR3 is TGTGCCAGCAGGGGGGACAGGGCGACAGATACGCAGTATTTT. The chain joins TRBV2 to TRBJ2-3; 9 nucleotides agree with TRBD1. Trimming at V came to 6 bases and at J to 3 bases, leaving 4 bases not matched to a gene. Looked up from germline, CDR1 is SNHLY and CDR2 is FYNNEI. This CDR3 comprises 14 residues.

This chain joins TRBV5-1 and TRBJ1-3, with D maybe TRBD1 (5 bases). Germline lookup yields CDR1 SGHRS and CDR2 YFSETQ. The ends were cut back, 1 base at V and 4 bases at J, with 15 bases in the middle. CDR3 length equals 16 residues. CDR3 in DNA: TGCGCCAGCAGCTTGCCTCTCCAGGGCCCAGGAAACACCATATATTTT. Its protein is CASSLPLQGPGNTIYF.